The present entry profiles one TCR beta chain with its context. In the authors' methods: Estimation of nucleated cell counts relied on the amplification of reference gene primers. Assay: immunoSEQ multiplex PCR; the TCRdb copy retains only in-frame clones and omits some. Clone size and V and J calls were adopted from that table, with D and trimming inferred from the DNA. The data show about 95,000 clones, around 90% seen once. The data are from a study of blood T cell repertoires in COVID-19. Overall study context: From the United States, Italy and Spain came samples of acute and convalescent COVID-19. PBMCs, B-cell-depleted T cells, or T cells provided the cDNA or gDNA that made up the material.

In Seattle, patients joined the study during active infection and were tracked longitudinally. CDR1 SGHTA and CDR2 FQGNSA come from the germline V gene. The CDR3 extends over 15 amino acids. Trimming shortened V by 5 bases and J by 0 bases, and 8 bases separated the two germline ends. This TCR was recovered from a man aged 50 to 59 with COVID-19, enrolled during active disease. The sample was peripheral blood. J is TRBJ1-6 and V is TRBV7-2, with D hard to call. This chain's CDR3 is CASSLSRSYNSPLHF. The CDR3 region has the DNA TGTGCCAGCAGCCTGAGCCGCTCCTATAATTCACCCCTCCACTTT.